This entry concerns a single TCR beta chain. The target antigen is unknown. This specimen belongs to a study of CD8 T cells in Susac syndrome. Study-wide results and limits: By the study's own acknowledgment, its TCR sequencing and HLA analysis included relatively few individuals.

The CDR3 covers 16 residues. Trimming stripped 2 bases from V and 7 bases from J, with 20 bases between. The germline CDR1 and CDR2 sequences are MDHEN and SYDVKM. The RNA input was roughly 0.45 to 1 ug, and it was reverse transcribed with random hexamers. An immunoSEQ multiplex PCR amplified TCR beta CDR3 over 54 Vbeta and 13 Jbeta. TCRdb passed the immunoSEQ multiplex PCR reads through MiXCR, listing each CDR3 protein once. The data hold about 80,000 distinct CDR3 sequences, with roughly 91% observed a single time. Sequencing targeted TCR beta in blood CD8+ and CD4+ T cells. Negative isolation was used for CD8+ and CD4+ T cells, and FACS enrichment was applied to TEMRA cells.

The chain employs TRBV28 and TRBJ1-2; D is perhaps TRBD1 (5 bases). This receptor was identified in a human donor with Susac syndrome. What was sequenced was CD4+ T cells from PBMCs. CDR3 DNA sequence: TGTGCCAGCAGTTTAAATTCGGGGCGCAAATCTGGTGGCTACACCTTC. Translation: CASSLNSGRKSGGYTF.